A selection of T cell receptor beta chains follows, all from one sample in a study of glioma-infiltrating T cells after dendritic cell vaccination. The method was immunoSEQ multiplex PCR; TCRdb's version includes in-frame clones alone and lacks a portion of them. The sample includes approximately 90,000 clones, around 85% seen only once; the top ten take less than 3%. The starting material was blood, obtained before dendritic cell vaccination. These receptors all come from a human donor with glioblastoma. CDR3s include the opening cysteine and the closing phenylalanine or tryptophan. A D gene is named only where the DNA matches it firmly. For some rows the clone size is stated as once, few or many, or as a class when expanded; others skip it.

D,V,J,size,DNA,CDR3
-,TRBV14,TRBJ1-5,once,TGTGCCAGCAGCCGGCTTAATCAGCCCCAGCATTTT,CASSRLNQPQHF
-,TRBV7-2,TRBJ2-3,-,TGTGCCAGCAGCTTAGGGTCCCAGGGGCAGACAGATACGCAGTATTTT,CASSLGSQGQTDTQYF
-,TRBV4-2,TRBJ1-2,-,TGTGCCAGCAGCCAAGACAGGGAACATGGCTACACCTTC,CASSQDREHGYTF
TRBD2,TRBV7-6,TRBJ2-2,-,TGTGCCAGCAGCCAAATAGCGGGTTATCTGACCGGGGAGCTGTTTTTT,CASSQIAGYLTGELFF
TRBD1,TRBV6-6,TRBJ2-3,-,TGTGCCAGCAGTTACGGACAGGGGGACAGCACAGATACGCAGTATTTT,CASSYGQGDSTDTQYF
-,TRBV7-2,TRBJ1-3,-,TGTGCCAGCAGCTTGGGCAGCAGGGGAAACACCATATATTTT,CASSLGSRGNTIYF
-,TRBV9,TRBJ1-5,-,TGTGCCAGCAGCCCAGGGGATCAGCCCCAGCATTTT,CASSPGDQPQHF
-,TRBV5-1,TRBJ1-4,-,TGCGCCAGCAGCTTGAGGGGGACCAGAGAAAAACTGTTTTTT,CASSLRGTREKLFF
TRBD1,TRBV2,TRBJ1-2,-,TGTGCCAGCAGGGCAACAGGGGGCGGAAGTGGCTACACCTTC,CASRATGGGSGYTF
-,TRBV7-8,TRBJ2-2,-,TGTGCCAGCAGCTTAGGACTACTGAACACCGGGGAGCTGTTTTTT,CASSLGLLNTGELFF
-,TRBV7-2,TRBJ1-5,once,TGTGCCAGCAGCCCCGGTAGGACAGCAGGGGTCCAGCCCCAGCATTTT,CASSPGRTAGVQPQHF
TRBD1,TRBV30,TRBJ2-7,-,TGTGCCTGGAGTGTAAGACAGGGATTATCCGAGCAGTACTTC,CAWSVRQGLSEQYF
TRBD1,TRBV14,TRBJ1-2,-,TGTGCCAGCAGCCTAGGGGGCCACCCTTTTGGCTACACCTTC,CASSLGGHPFGYTF
-,TRBV27,TRBJ1-6,once,TGTGCCAGCAGTTTGGACGGCCAGGGGCCCCTCCACTTT,CASSLDGQGPLHF
TRBD1,TRBV2,TRBJ1-1,-,TGTGCCAGCAGTGATGGGGGACAGGTGAACACTGAAGCTTTCTTT,CASSDGGQVNTEAFF
TRBD2,TRBV19,TRBJ2-3,-,TGTGCCAGTACCGGGAGGACCACAGATACGCAGTATTTT,CASTGRTTDTQYF
TRBD1,TRBV15,TRBJ1-3,once,TGTGCCACCAGCGTACGAAGTCCGGGACAGGGGACCGACTTTTCTGGAAACACCATATATTTT,CATSVRSPGQGTDFSGNTIYF
-,TRBV6-5,TRBJ1-6,-,TGTGCCAGCAGTAGGGCGTCAGGGTATTCAGCCCTCCACTTT,CASSRASGYSALHF
-,TRBV4-2,TRBJ2-7,-,TGTGCCAGCAGCCAAGATGGGGCCCTAACCAAGGACGAGCAGTACTTC,CASSQDGALTKDEQYF
TRBD1,TRBV10-2,TRBJ1-1,-,TGCGCCCGATCGGACAGGGAGGGCACTGAAGCTTTCTTT,CARSDREGTEAFF
-,TRBV4-3,TRBJ2-1,-,TGCGCCAGCAGCCGAGGTTGGAGCGGAGGCTACAATGAGCAGTTCTTC,CASSRGWSGGYNEQFF